These T cell receptor beta chains were read from a single sample in a study of breast tumors, draining lymph nodes, adjacent tissues. Each CDR3 protein is one row after TCRdb ran MiXCR on the multiplex PCR reads. This sample has 60,000 to 65,000 distinct CDR3 sequences, with approximately 62% found just once. Sequencing used breast tumor tissue. These TCRs come from a female donor with breast cancer. Some clones in this sample may be carry-over from other donors' samples. Each CDR3 is given with its conserved first and last residue. The D gene is left open where the match is weak. The size of a clone is reported for some rows only, either as once, few or many, or as a class for expanded clones.

D	V	J	size	DNA	CDR3
NA	TRBV7-2	TRBJ2-7	NA	TGTGCCAGCAGCTTGTGCCCTGGCCAGCATTCCGAGCAGTACTTC	CASSLCPGQHSEQYF
TRBD2	TRBV19	TRBJ2-3	few	TGTGCCAGTAGTGCAAATAGCGGGGGTTCCTCTACGCAGTATTTT	CASSANSGGSSTQYF
NA	TRBV30	TRBJ1-2	NA	TGTGCCTGGAGTAAGGGACCCGTGACCTATGGCTACACCTTC	CAWSKGPVTYGYTF
NA	TRBV7-9	TRBJ2-1	NA	TGTGCCAGCAGCTTACAGTCGGCAGATACGCAGTTCTTC	CASSLQSADTQFF
TRBD1	TRBV7-9	TRBJ2-2	NA	TGTGCCAGCAGCTTATCTTCCGGGACAGGGTACACCGGGGAGCTGTTTTTT	CASSLSSGTGYTGELFF
NA	TRBV9	TRBJ2-1	NA	TGTGCCAGCAGCGCTGGGACTCCGAGCTCCTACAATGAGCAGTTCTTC	CASSAGTPSSYNEQFF
TRBD2	TRBV20-1	TRBJ2-3	NA	TGCAGTGCCAGCAGTGCGGGGCTAGCGGGAGCGGCTGATACGCAGTATTTT	CSASSAGLAGAADTQYF
NA	TRBV7-9	TRBJ2-1	many	TGTGCCAGCAGCCCCATAACAGATGAGCAGTTCTTC	CASSPITDEQFF
NA	TRBV7-2	TRBJ1-4	NA	TGTGCCAGCAGCTTAGCTCCGGGGGCTGAAAAACTGTTTTTT	CASSLAPGAEKLFF
TRBD1	TRBV28	TRBJ1-6	NA	TGTGCCAGCAGTTTATCGGGACAGGGGAATTCACCCCTCCACTTT	CASSLSGQGNSPLHF
TRBD2	TRBV7-9	TRBJ2-7	NA	TGTGCCAGCCTAGCGGGGGGCTCCTACGAGCAGTACTTC	CASLAGGSYEQYF
TRBD2	TRBV19	TRBJ2-3	NA	TGTGCCAGTAGTATAGACCCAGGAGCGGGGGGGCTTCCAGATACGCAGTATTTT	CASSIDPGAGGLPDTQYF
NA	TRBV5-6	TRBJ2-1	many	TGTGCCAGCAGCGACCTACGAGGGCGGGCCTACAATGAGCAGTTCTTC	CASSDLRGRAYNEQFF
NA	TRBV29-1	TRBJ2-1	NA	TGCAGCGTTGATGACGGCACAGATACGCAGTTCTTC	CSVDDGTDTQFF
NA	TRBV6-1	TRBJ1-2	many	TGTGCCAGCGCTATTAACACCCGCCCAACTTCTGGCTACACCTTC	CASAINTRPTSGYTF
NA	TRBV20-1	TRBJ1-4	NA	TGCAGTCAGACTAGCGGGGACAAACTGTTTTTT	CSQTSGDKLFF
TRBD1	TRBV6-4	TRBJ2-2	NA	TGTGCCAGCAGTGCTGAGGGGGCAGGCACCGGGGAGCTGTTTTTT	CASSAEGAGTGELFF
TRBD1	TRBV20-1	TRBJ1-2	many	TGCAGTGCTAGAGTTGGAGGGGGCTCCTATGGCTACACCTTC	CSARVGGGSYGYTF
NA	TRBV5-1	TRBJ2-5	few	TGCGCCAGCAGCTTGTGGGAGAAGGAGGACGAGACCCAGTACTTC	CASSLWEKEDETQYF
NA	TRBV20-1	TRBJ2-6	many	TGCAGTGCCCAACGGACTGGGGCCAACGTCCTGACTTTC	CSAQRTGANVLTF
TRBD1	TRBV11-1	TRBJ2-2	many	TGTGCCAGCAGCCCCCGGACAGGGGGCGACTGGGACACCGGGGAGCTGTTTTTT	CASSPRTGGDWDTGELFF
NA	TRBV15	TRBJ1-5	NA	TGTGCCACCAGCAGAGGGTCCACCCATAGCAATCAGCCCCAGCATTTT	CATSRGSTHSNQPQHF
NA	TRBV7-2	TRBJ2-7	many	TGTGCCAGCAGCGCTTTCAGGGACGAGCAGTACTTC	CASSAFRDEQYF
TRBD2	TRBV7-9	TRBJ2-7	NA	TGTGCCAGCAGCTTATGGGGGGGGCTAGCGGGAGGTGGGTACGAGCAGTACTTC	CASSLWGGLAGGGYEQYF
TRBD1	TRBV2	TRBJ1-1	NA	TGTGCCAGCAGCCAGGGGGAGAACACTGAAGCTTTCTTT	CASSQGENTEAFF
TRBD2	TRBV7-8	TRBJ2-1	NA	TGTGCCAGCAGTACCTATAGCGGGGCGAGAAATGAGCAGTTCTTC	CASSTYSGARNEQFF
TRBD2	TRBV5-8	TRBJ2-5	many	TGTGCCAGCAGCTTGTCTAGCGGGGGGCCTCAAGAGACCCAGTACTTC	CASSLSSGGPQETQYF
NA	TRBV2	TRBJ2-6	many	TGTGCCAGCAGTGGGGGTATCGGCTCTGGGGCCAACGTCCTGACTTTC	CASSGGIGSGANVLTF
TRBD2	TRBV20-1	TRBJ2-3	NA	TGCAGTGCTAAAGCGGGGGGCACAGATACGCAGTATTTT	CSAKAGGTDTQYF
NA	TRBV5-1	TRBJ2-5	NA	TGTGCCAGCACCCCCCGTCGATTACGCACGGAGGAGACCCAGTACTTC	CASTPRRLRTEETQYF
TRBD2	TRBV19	TRBJ2-3	many	TGTGCCAGTAGCTTAGGACTAGCGGGAGGGATCACAGATACGCAGTATTTT	CASSLGLAGGITDTQYF
TRBD2	TRBV20-1	TRBJ2-7	few	TGCAGTGCTAGAAGAGATGGCGGGAGGGGGTACGAGCAGTACTTC	CSARRDGGRGYEQYF
NA	TRBV5-5	TRBJ2-5	NA	TGCGCCAGCAGCTTGGTAAAAGCGGGAGAGACCCAGTACTTC	CASSLVKAGETQYF
NA	TRBV18	TRBJ2-3	NA	TGTGCCAGCTCACCATGGGGGGATACGCAGTATTTT	CASSPWGDTQYF
TRBD2	TRBV19	TRBJ2-1	NA	TGTGCCAGGGGGGGCGGGGGGTATGAGCAGTTCTTC	CARGGGGYEQFF
NA	TRBV9	TRBJ2-4	many	TGTGCCAGCAGCGGAGAGCGGAGGCTACTTCAGTACTTC	CASSGERRLLQYF
NA	TRBV7-8	TRBJ2-3	NA	TGTGCCAGCAGCCCGGGGTACCGGCCCACCGGGGAGCCAGATACGCAGTATTTT	CASSPGYRPTGEPDTQYF
NA	TRBV20-1	TRBJ2-6	NA	TGCAGTGCTAGGGCTCCGGGGGCAGGTGGGGCCAACGTCCTGACTTTC	CSARAPGAGGANVLTF
NA	TRBV5-5	TRBJ2-7	NA	TGTGCCAGCAGCCGTCCAGGGGCCTACGAGCAGTACTTC	CASSRPGAYEQYF
NA	TRBV7-8	TRBJ1-5	NA	TGTGCCAGCAGGTTTTCCGGGACACCTAATCAGCCCCAGCATTTT	CASRFSGTPNQPQHF
NA	TRBV5-1	TRBJ2-7	NA	TGCGCCAGCAGCTTGGCCACGGAGGGCGAGCAGTACTTC	CASSLATEGEQYF